This T cell receptor beta chain stems from a study of blood T cell repertoires in COVID-19. Overall study context: Nucleic acid was either cDNA or gDNA, and it came from T cells, B-cell-depleted T cells, or PBMCs.

The CDR3 is 16 amino acids. Trimming cost V 5 bases and J 0 bases, with 16 bases left between them. CDR1 is MNHNY, CDR2 SVGAGI, per germline (reference sequence). Authors' methods: How many nucleated cells were present was estimated from reference gene primer amplification. TCRdb keeps only in-frame clones here, not all; method: immunoSEQ multiplex PCR. The V and J calls and clone size are taken from that table; D and trimming were inferred from the DNA. The sample includes some 100,000 clones, roughly 82% of them seen just once. Source material: peripheral blood. The source of this sequence is a middle-aged man with active or convalescent COVID-19. V and J are TRBV6-6 and TRBJ1-1, with D possibly matching TRBD1 (5 bases). The CDR3 bases are TGTGCCAGCAGTCCACCCAGGAGGGGCATGAACACTGAAGCTTTCTTT. Amino acids: CASSPPRRGMNTEAFF.